A single sample is the source of the 5 T cell receptor beta chains below, sequenced in a study of immune heterogeneity within non-small cell lung tumors. Template material for each sample was 450 to 750 ng of bulk tumor genomic DNA. Each primary tumor yielded several biopsies, collected far apart from one another at surgery. Patients went through curative surgery, and their non-small cell lung cancer was untreated and newly diagnosed. Amplification of the TCR beta CDR3 was achieved through multiplex PCR with 32 V and 13 J primers. TCRdb called the multiplex PCR reads again in MiXCR, with one record for every CDR3 protein. The repertoire holds 8,500 to 13,000 distinct CDR3 sequences, less than 30% seen once, with roughly 8.7% in the top ten. Sequencing was carried out using lung tumor tissue. The receptors here all came from an older woman with non-small cell lung cancer.

The J gene is TRBJ2-1, the V gene TRBV7-8; D is unresolved. With 2 bases removed from V and 15 bases from J, the gap between germline ends came to 11 bases. Germline V lookup: CDR1 SGHVS, CDR2 FQNEAQ. This CDR3 comprises 11 residues. CDR3 nucleotide sequence: TGTGCCAGCAGCTTATTGGGGAATTGGTTCTTC. Translated: CASSLLGNWFF.

This clonotype occurred many times. The genes are TRBV18 and TRBJ1-4; D is unresolved. This CDR3 has 15 residues. V lost 2 bases and J lost 5, with 12 bases in between. The V gene's germline CDR1 is KGHSH and CDR2 LQKENI. The DNA of the CDR3 is TGTGCCAGCTCACCAGTAGCAACGGGGAATGAAAAACTGTTTTTT. It is translated as CASSPVATGNEKLFF.

This clonotype was recorded at least ten times. The rearrangement joins TRBV7-9 to TRBJ1-1, with TRBD1 matching 7 bases. The germline CDR1 and CDR2 sequences are SEHNR and FQNEAQ (reference sequence). Losses at the gene ends were 1 base for V and 4 bases for J; bases not matched to a gene: 6. The CDR3 is made up of 15 amino acids. CDR3 bases: TGTGCCAGCAGCTTAGGACAGGGTTTTCGCACTGAAGCTTTCTTT. This gives the protein CASSLGQGFRTEAFF.

The gene calls are TRBV5-1 and TRBJ2-2; D is perhaps TRBD2 (6 bases). CDR3 length: 20 residues. Germline V gene lookup returns CDR1 SGHRS and CDR2 YFSETQ. V lost 0 bases and J lost 3, with 24 bases in between. The CDR3 loop reads CASSLGFGDVTGVDTGELFF. CDR3 in DNA: TGCGCCAGCAGCTTGGGTTTTGGCGATGTGACGGGAGTGGACACCGGGGAGCTGTTTTTT.

The chain carries TRBV5-1 and TRBJ2-3, with 12 positions matching TRBD2. The J call may be incorrect, as the DNA end agrees better with TRBJ2-1. The CDR3 covers 16 residues. Germline CDR1 is SGHRS and CDR2 is YFSETQ. CDR3 nucleotide sequence: TGCGCCAGCAGCTTGGCCGGGGGACTAGCGGGCAATGAGCAGTTCTTC. Residues: CASSLAGGLAGNEQFF.